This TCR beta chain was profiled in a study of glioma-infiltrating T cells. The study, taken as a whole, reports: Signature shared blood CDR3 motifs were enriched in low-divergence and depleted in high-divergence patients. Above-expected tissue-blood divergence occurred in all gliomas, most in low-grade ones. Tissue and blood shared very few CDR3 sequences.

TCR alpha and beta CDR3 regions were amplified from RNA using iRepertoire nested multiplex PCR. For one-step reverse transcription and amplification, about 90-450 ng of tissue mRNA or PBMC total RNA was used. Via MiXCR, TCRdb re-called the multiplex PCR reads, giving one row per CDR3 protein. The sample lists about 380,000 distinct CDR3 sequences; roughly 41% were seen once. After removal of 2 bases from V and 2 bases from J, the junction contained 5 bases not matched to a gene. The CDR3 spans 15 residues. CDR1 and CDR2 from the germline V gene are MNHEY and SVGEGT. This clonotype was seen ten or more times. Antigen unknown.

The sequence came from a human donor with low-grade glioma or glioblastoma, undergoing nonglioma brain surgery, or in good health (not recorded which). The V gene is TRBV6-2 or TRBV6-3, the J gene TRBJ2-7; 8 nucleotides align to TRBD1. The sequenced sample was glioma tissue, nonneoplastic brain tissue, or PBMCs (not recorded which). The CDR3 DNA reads TGTGCCAGCAGTTACCGGACAGGGACAGCCTACGAGCAGTACTTC. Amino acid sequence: CASSYRTGTAYEQYF.